This TCR beta chain is drawn from a study of blood T cell repertoires in COVID-19. As processed by the authors: Cell counts per sample came from amplifying reference gene primers. The table came from immunoSEQ multiplex PCR; TCRdb's copy has only in-frame clones and leaves some out. V and J calls and clone size are given by that table; D and trimming were obtained from the DNA. This table holds a few hundred thousand clones, roughly 86% found once. With 2 bases clipped from V and 2 bases from J, the junction kept 5 bases outside the gene matches. This CDR3 comprises 15 residues. CDR1 is SGHRS, CDR2 YFSETQ, per germline.

Sequencing was carried out using peripheral blood. V gene TRBV5-1 combines with J gene TRBJ2-3, with TRBD2 matching over 7 bases. This clonotype originated in a man in his forties who had recovered from COVID-19. The CDR3 DNA follows: TGCGCCAGCAGCTTACGGGGGGAACACACAGATACGCAGTATTTT. This codes for CASSLRGEHTDTQYF.